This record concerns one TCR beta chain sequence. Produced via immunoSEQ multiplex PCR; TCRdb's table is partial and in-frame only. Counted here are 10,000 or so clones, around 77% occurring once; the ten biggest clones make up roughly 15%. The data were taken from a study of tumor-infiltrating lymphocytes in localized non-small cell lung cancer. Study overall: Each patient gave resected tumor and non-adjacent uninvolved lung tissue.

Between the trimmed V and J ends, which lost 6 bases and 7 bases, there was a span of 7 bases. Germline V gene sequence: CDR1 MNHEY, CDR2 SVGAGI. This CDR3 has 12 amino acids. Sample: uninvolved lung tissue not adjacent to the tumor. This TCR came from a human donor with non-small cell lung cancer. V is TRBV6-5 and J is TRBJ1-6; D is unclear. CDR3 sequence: CASSLRNSPLHF. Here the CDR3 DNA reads TGTGCCAGCAGCTTACGAAATTCACCCCTCCACTTT.